These T cell receptor beta chains were read from a single sample in a study of blood T cell repertoires in COVID-19. Profiling relied on immunoSEQ multiplex PCR, and the TCRdb table lists in-frame clones only, not all of them. The table lists about 190,000 clones, about 82% of them singletons, with under 5.5% in the top ten. Sequenced input: peripheral blood. These TCRs come from a woman aged 25-40 years with acute or convalescent COVID-19. The CDR3 runs from the conserved cysteine through the conserved F or W. Fields, in order: J gene, clone size, V gene, D gene, CDR3 DNA, CDR3 protein. D genes are given only for firm matches. Clone size, where shown, is once, few, many, or a class for clones that have expanded.

>TRBJ1-2|once|TRBV30|NA
TGTGCCTGGAGTGAGGGGGTGGCTCACTACACCTTC
CAWSEGVAHYTF
>TRBJ2-3|NA|TRBV25-1|TRBD2
TGTGCCAGCAGTAGGCGTGGGGCCCTAGCGGGAGGGACAGATACGCAGTATTTT
CASSRRGALAGGTDTQYF
>TRBJ1-1|NA|TRBV2|NA
TGTGCCAGCACCCCACGGAGGGGCCTCGGGACTGAAGCTTTCTTT
CASTPRRGLGTEAFF
>TRBJ1-2|NA|TRBV27|NA
TGTGCCAGCAGTTTACAGGGTGGCTATGGCTACACCTTC
CASSLQGGYGYTF
>TRBJ2-3|few|TRBV7-6|TRBD2
TGTGCCAGCAGCTTAGTCGCTAGCGGGAGGGGGGGAGATACGCAGTATTTT
CASSLVASGRGGDTQYF
>TRBJ1-5|few|TRBV10-2|TRBD1
TGCGCCAGCAGTGAAGGGACAGGGCGCAATCAGCCCCAGCATTTT
CASSEGTGRNQPQHF
>TRBJ1-2|once|TRBV29-1|TRBD1
TGCAGCGCACAACAGGGGAACTATGGCTACACCTTC
CSAQQGNYGYTF
>TRBJ2-5|NA|TRBV6-2/TRBV6-3|TRBD2
TGTGCCAGCAGTTACCTCCCGGGACTAGCCAAAGCCCCAAGTGGCGAGACCCAGTACTTC
CASSYLPGLAKAPSGETQYF
>TRBJ2-5|few|TRBV6-4|TRBD1
TGTGCCAGCAGTCAACTCGGGGGGACAGGGATGGAGACCCAGTACTTC
CASSQLGGTGMETQYF
>TRBJ2-7|NA|TRBV28|NA
TGTGCCAGCAGTTGGCAGGACGAGCAGTACTTC
CASSWQDEQYF
>TRBJ1-2|few|TRBV6-2/TRBV6-3|TRBD1
TGTGCCAGCAGTGGCAGGGGGCGAAGTAATGGCTACACCTTC
CASSGRGRSNGYTF
>TRBJ2-1|NA|TRBV4-3|NA
TGCGCCAGCAGCCCAAAACTGCCGGGACTTGGGGCCTACAATGAGCAGTTCTTC
CASSPKLPGLGAYNEQFF
>TRBJ1-2|NA|TRBV12-3/TRBV12-4|NA
TGTGCCAGCAGTGGTCAGGGAGGTGGCTACACCTTC
CASSGQGGGYTF
>TRBJ2-3|once|TRBV4-2|NA
TGTGCCAGCAGCCAAGTATTTGCTGGGGGGGCGGGCACAGATACGCAGTATTTT
CASSQVFAGGAGTDTQYF
>TRBJ2-1|once|TRBV6-5|TRBD2
TGTGCCAGCAGTTCGCAGCGGGAGGCCTACAATGAGCAGTTCTTC
CASSSQREAYNEQFF
>TRBJ1-2|NA|TRBV6-5|NA
TGTGCCAGCAGTCAAACCCTCGACAGTGCCTATGGCTACACCTTC
CASSQTLDSAYGYTF
>TRBJ2-7|few|TRBV5-1|NA
TGCGCCAGCAGCTTGTCGGTTACGAGCGAGCAGTACTTC
CASSLSVTSEQYF
>TRBJ1-5|few|TRBV18|TRBD1
TGTGCCAGCTCACCCAGGGGGGATGGTCAGCCCCAGCATTTT
CASSPRGDGQPQHF
>TRBJ1-1|NA|TRBV7-6|TRBD1
TGTGCCAGCAGCCCCTCCCACAGGGGGCTTAGGGACGTTTTCTTT
CASSPSHRGLRDVFF
>TRBJ1-1|NA|TRBV19|NA
TGTGCCAGTACCGCGGGGAATGAAGCTTTCTTT
CASTAGNEAFF
>TRBJ2-1|NA|TRBV11-2|NA
TGTGCCAGCAGTCCCGGGACATATAATGAGCAGTTCTTC
CASSPGTYNEQFF
>TRBJ2-4|few|TRBV7-9|NA
TGTGCCAGCAGCTCGGACAGAGCCAAAAACATTCAGTACTTC
CASSSDRAKNIQYF
>TRBJ2-3|NA|TRBV7-3|TRBD2
TGTGCCAGCAGCCCGACTAGCGGGGGGGCAAATACGCAGTATTTT
CASSPTSGGANTQYF
>TRBJ1-4|NA|TRBV30|NA
TGTGCCTGGAGTCTTCTAAACACTAATGAAAAACTGTTTTTT
CAWSLLNTNEKLFF
>TRBJ1-1|NA|TRBV28|TRBD1
TGTGCCAGCAGTTTACAGGGGGGTTTGGCTGAAGCTTTCTTT
CASSLQGGLAEAFF
>TRBJ2-1|NA|TRBV20-1|NA
TGCAGTGCTAGTGGGCTAGCCCTGAACAATGAGCAGTTCTTC
CSASGLALNNEQFF
>TRBJ1-5|NA|TRBV7-9|TRBD1
TGTGCCAGCAGCTTTGTAGGGACAGGGGGCTTAGGTCAGCCCCAGCATTTT
CASSFVGTGGLGQPQHF
>TRBJ2-2|NA|TRBV27|TRBD2
TGTGCCAGCAGTCCACTCCGCGGGAGGTTGGACACCGGGGAGCTGTTTTTT
CASSPLRGRLDTGELFF